The sample holds a few counts of the clone carrying this TCR beta chain. As yet, its antigen is unknown. These data belong to a study of T cell responses to AZD1222 COVID-19 vaccine. Whole-study results and caveats: With dominance at 160-218 and 743-854, vaccine-associated CD4 TCRs spanned spike. Sampled repertoires all dated from after the peak T cell response.

Some clones are missing from TCRdb's copy, which holds only in-frame ones; the method was immunoSEQ multiplex PCR. The top ten clones hold approximately 4.8% of a sample with approximately 120,000 clones, approximately 93% of them seen once. V was shortened by 3 bases and J by 1 base, with 9 bases between the two germline ends. Germline CDR1 reads MGHDK; CDR2 reads SYGVNS. The CDR3 length is 15 residues. The rearrangement joins TRBV25-1 to TRBJ2-2, with D possibly being TRBD1 (5 bases). The receptor comes from an adult in good health. The sequencing used peripheral blood, collected on day 0 of AZD1222 vaccination. In DNA form, the CDR3 reads TGTGCCAGCAGTGACAGACAGAAGAACACCGGGGAGCTGTTTTTT. This encodes CASSDRQKNTGELFF.